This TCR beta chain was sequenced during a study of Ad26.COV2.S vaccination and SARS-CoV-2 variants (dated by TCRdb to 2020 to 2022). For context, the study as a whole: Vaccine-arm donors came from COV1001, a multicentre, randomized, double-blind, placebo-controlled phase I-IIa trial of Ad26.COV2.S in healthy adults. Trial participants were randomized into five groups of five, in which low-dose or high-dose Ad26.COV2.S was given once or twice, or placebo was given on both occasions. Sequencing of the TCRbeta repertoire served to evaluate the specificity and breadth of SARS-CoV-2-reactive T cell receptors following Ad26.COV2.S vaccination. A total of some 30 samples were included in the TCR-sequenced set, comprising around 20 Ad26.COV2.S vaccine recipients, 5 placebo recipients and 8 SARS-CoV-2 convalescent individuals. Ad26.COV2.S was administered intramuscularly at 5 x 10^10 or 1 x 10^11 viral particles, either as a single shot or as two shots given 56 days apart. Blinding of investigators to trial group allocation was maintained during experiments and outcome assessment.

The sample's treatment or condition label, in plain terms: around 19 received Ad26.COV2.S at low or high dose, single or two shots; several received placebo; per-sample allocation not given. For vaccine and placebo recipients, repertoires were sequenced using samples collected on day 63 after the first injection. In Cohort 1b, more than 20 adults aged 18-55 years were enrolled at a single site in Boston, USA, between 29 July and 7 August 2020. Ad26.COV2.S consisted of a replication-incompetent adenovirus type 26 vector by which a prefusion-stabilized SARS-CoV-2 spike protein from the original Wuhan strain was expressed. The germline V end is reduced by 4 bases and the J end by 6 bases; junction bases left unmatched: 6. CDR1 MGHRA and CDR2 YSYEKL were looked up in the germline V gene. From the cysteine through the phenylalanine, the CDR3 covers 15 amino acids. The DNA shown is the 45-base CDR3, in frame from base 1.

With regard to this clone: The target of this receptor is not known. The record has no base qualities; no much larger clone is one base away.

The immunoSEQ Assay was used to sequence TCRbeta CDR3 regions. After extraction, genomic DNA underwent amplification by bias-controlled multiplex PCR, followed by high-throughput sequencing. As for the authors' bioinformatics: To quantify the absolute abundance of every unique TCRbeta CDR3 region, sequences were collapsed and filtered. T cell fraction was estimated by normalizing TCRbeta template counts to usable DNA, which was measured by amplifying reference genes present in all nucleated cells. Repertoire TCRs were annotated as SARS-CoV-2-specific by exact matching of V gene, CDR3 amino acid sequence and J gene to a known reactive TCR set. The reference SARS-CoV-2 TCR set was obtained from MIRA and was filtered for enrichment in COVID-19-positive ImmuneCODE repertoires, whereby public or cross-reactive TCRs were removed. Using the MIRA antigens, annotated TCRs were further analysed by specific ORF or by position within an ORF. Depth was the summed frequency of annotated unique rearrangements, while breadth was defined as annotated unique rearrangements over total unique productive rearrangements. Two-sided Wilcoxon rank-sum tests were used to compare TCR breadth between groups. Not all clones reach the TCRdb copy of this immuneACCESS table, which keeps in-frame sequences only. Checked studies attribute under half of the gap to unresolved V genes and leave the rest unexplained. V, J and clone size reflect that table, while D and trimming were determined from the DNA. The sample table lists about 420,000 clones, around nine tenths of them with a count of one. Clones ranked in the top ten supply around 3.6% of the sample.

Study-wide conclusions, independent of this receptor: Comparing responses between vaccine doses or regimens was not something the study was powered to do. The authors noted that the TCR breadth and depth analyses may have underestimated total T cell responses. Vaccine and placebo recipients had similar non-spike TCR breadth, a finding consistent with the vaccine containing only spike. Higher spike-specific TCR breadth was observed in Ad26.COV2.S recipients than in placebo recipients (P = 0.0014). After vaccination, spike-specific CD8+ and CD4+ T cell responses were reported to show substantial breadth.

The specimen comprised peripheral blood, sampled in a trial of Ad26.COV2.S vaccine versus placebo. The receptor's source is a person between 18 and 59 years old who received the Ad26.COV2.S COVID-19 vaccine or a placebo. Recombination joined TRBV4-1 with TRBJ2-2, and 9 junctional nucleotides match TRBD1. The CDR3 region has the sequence CASSLRQGEAGELFF. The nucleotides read TGCGCCAGCAGCCTTAGACAGGGGGAGGCCGGGGAGCTGTTTTTT.